The rows below give T cell receptor beta chains drawn from one sample of a study of T-cell reconstitution after alpha-beta-depleted transplantation in children. TCRdb re-called the PCR reads through MiXCR, storing one row per CDR3 protein. The table includes some 550,000 distinct CDR3 sequences, 23% detected once. Sequencing was performed on PBMCs, mostly from graft donor cells, taken 360 days after TCRalphabeta/CD19-depleted stem cell transplant. These receptors originate from a boy younger than two who had a stem cell transplant for acute myeloid leukemia, so the T cells may come from the graft donor. The CDR3 runs from the conserved cysteine through the conserved F or W. Each record gives: CDR3 protein, CDR3 DNA, J gene, clone size, D gene, V gene. D genes are given only for firm matches. Not every row has a clone size; where given, it reads once, few, many or a size class.

CDR3 protein: CASSQVGQGKAKNIQYF; CDR3 DNA: TGTGCCAGCAGCCAAGTGGGGCAGGGGAAGGCCAAAAACATTCAGTACTTC; J gene: TRBJ2-4; clone size: few; D gene: .; V gene: TRBV4-2
CDR3 protein: CASSAILGRMENTIYF; CDR3 DNA: TGTGCCAGCAGTGCCATCCTAGGGCGAATGGAAAACACCATATATTTT; J gene: TRBJ1-3; clone size: .; D gene: .; V gene: TRBV12-3/TRBV12-4
CDR3 protein: CASSLDRNYEQYF; CDR3 DNA: TGTGCCAGCAGCTTAGACAGGAACTACGAGCAGTACTTC; J gene: TRBJ2-7; clone size: .; D gene: .; V gene: TRBV7-2
CDR3 protein: CSTQNGGGLGNEQFF; CDR3 DNA: TGCTCGACCCAAAATGGGGGGGGCCTGGGCAATGAGCAGTTCTTC; J gene: TRBJ2-1; clone size: many; D gene: .; V gene: TRBV20-1
CDR3 protein: CASSLLVRPYEQYF; CDR3 DNA: TGTGCCAGCAGTTTATTGGTTCGGCCCTACGAGCAGTACTTC; J gene: TRBJ2-7; clone size: many; D gene: .; V gene: TRBV28
CDR3 protein: CASGEQGDEKLFF; CDR3 DNA: TGTGCCAGCGGGGAACAGGGGGATGAAAAACTGTTTTTT; J gene: TRBJ1-4; clone size: few; D gene: TRBD1; V gene: TRBV6-1
CDR3 protein: CASSLRLHYNEQFF; CDR3 DNA: TGTGCCAGCAGCTTACGATTGCACTACAATGAGCAGTTCTTC; J gene: TRBJ2-1; clone size: few; D gene: .; V gene: TRBV7-9
CDR3 protein: CSAGLAGPSGTDTQYF; CDR3 DNA: TGCAGTGCTGGACTAGCGGGGCCCTCTGGCACAGATACGCAGTATTTT; J gene: TRBJ2-3; clone size: many; D gene: TRBD2; V gene: TRBV20-1
CDR3 protein: CASTWDRFTDTQYF; CDR3 DNA: TGTGCCAGCACCTGGGACAGGTTCACAGATACGCAGTATTTT; J gene: TRBJ2-3; clone size: many; D gene: TRBD1; V gene: TRBV2
CDR3 protein: CASSEGLDQGYGYTF; CDR3 DNA: TGTGCCAGCAGTGAAGGTCTGGACCAGGGGTATGGCTACACCTTC; J gene: TRBJ1-2; clone size: many; D gene: .; V gene: TRBV2
CDR3 protein: CASSLTGTGVNF; CDR3 DNA: TGTGCCAGCAGTTTGACCGGGACAGGGGTGAACTTT; J gene: TRBJ1-1; clone size: .; D gene: TRBD1; V gene: TRBV12-3/TRBV12-4
CDR3 protein: CASPGYLSGYTF; CDR3 DNA: TGTGCCAGCCCGGGGTATCTCTCTGGCTACACCTTC; J gene: TRBJ1-2; clone size: .; D gene: .; V gene: TRBV2
CDR3 protein: CAIRPGTGEDTQYF; CDR3 DNA: TGTGCCATCAGGCCAGGGACAGGAGAAGATACGCAGTATTTT; J gene: TRBJ2-3; clone size: many; D gene: TRBD1; V gene: TRBV10-3
CDR3 protein: CASSFGQKGAGELFF; CDR3 DNA: TGTGCCAGCAGTTTCGGCCAGAAAGGGGCCGGGGAGCTGTTTTTT; J gene: TRBJ2-2; clone size: .; D gene: .; V gene: TRBV12-3/TRBV12-4
CDR3 protein: CASSQDRRQYFNEKLFF; CDR3 DNA: TGCGCCAGCAGCCAAGACCGGAGGCAGTATTTCAATGAAAAACTGTTTTTT; J gene: TRBJ1-4; clone size: many; D gene: .; V gene: TRBV4-3
CDR3 protein: CASSLGTAEAFF; CDR3 DNA: TGTGCGAGCAGTTTAGGGACGGCTGAAGCTTTCTTT; J gene: TRBJ1-1; clone size: many; D gene: .; V gene: TRBV12-3/TRBV12-4
CDR3 protein: CATSDSGTYNSPLHF; CDR3 DNA: TGTGCCACCAGTGATTCCGGGACCTATAATTCACCCCTCCACTTT; J gene: TRBJ1-6; clone size: many; D gene: .; V gene: TRBV24-1
CDR3 protein: CASRGLSGYEQYF; CDR3 DNA: TGTGCCAGCAGGGGACTATCCGGGTACGAGCAGTACTTC; J gene: TRBJ2-7; clone size: few; D gene: TRBD2; V gene: TRBV6-1
CDR3 protein: CSASSGQGNLNYEQYF; CDR3 DNA: TGCAGTGCTAGCTCGGGACAGGGCAACCTTAACTACGAGCAGTACTTC; J gene: TRBJ2-7; clone size: .; D gene: TRBD1; V gene: TRBV20-1
CDR3 protein: CASSQTYREQFF; CDR3 DNA: TGTGCCAGCAGCCAAACGTACAGGGAGCAGTTCTTC; J gene: TRBJ2-1; clone size: many; D gene: .; V gene: TRBV3-1
CDR3 protein: CSARDMAGVQETQYF; CDR3 DNA: TGCAGTGCTAGAGATATGGCAGGTGTCCAAGAGACCCAGTACTTC; J gene: TRBJ2-5; clone size: many; D gene: .; V gene: TRBV20-1
CDR3 protein: CASSLGPPTTTTRSSYNEQFF; CDR3 DNA: TGTGCCAGCAGCTTAGGGCCCCCAACGACTACTACTAGGAGCTCCTACAATGAGCAGTTCTTC; J gene: TRBJ2-1; clone size: .; D gene: .; V gene: TRBV7-6
CDR3 protein: CASRTEGFPLINQPQHF; CDR3 DNA: TGTGCCAGCAGAACGGAGGGATTCCCGTTAATCAATCAGCCCCAGCATTTT; J gene: TRBJ1-5; clone size: few; D gene: .; V gene: TRBV28
CDR3 protein: CASSLFHAGEDTQYF; CDR3 DNA: TGTGCCAGCAGCTTATTCCACGCGGGGGAAGATACGCAGTATTTT; J gene: TRBJ2-3; clone size: few; D gene: TRBD2; V gene: TRBV7-6
CDR3 protein: CSAREDRVNTEAFF; CDR3 DNA: TGCAGTGCTAGAGAGGACAGGGTGAACACTGAAGCTTTCTTT; J gene: TRBJ1-1; clone size: .; D gene: TRBD1; V gene: TRBV20-1